Listed here are 11 T cell receptor beta chains from one sample, sequenced in a study of Graves' ophthalmopathy and Graves' hyperthyroidism. RNA transcripts yielded amplified TCR beta CDR3 regions. First-round RT-PCR used HTBI primers; second-round multiplex PCR followed. TCRdb used MiXCR to reprocess the multiplex PCR reads, holding one entry per CDR3 protein. The sample lists 40,000 to 45,000 distinct CDR3 sequences, 52% occurring once. Specimen: peripheral blood. Every receptor here comes from an adult man with Graves' ophthalmopathy.

In DNA form, the CDR3 reads TGTGCCATCAGTGCTCCGGGACTAGCGCTGGATGAGCAGTTCTTC. Residues: CAISAPGLALDEQFF. The chain uses TRBV10-3 and TRBJ2-1; 10 nucleotides match TRBD2. J was trimmed by 8 bases and V by 4 bases; bases with no gene match: 8. In germline, CDR1 is ENHRY, CDR2 SYGVKD. The CDR3 totals 15 residues.

This chain uses TRBV2 with TRBJ2-3, with TRBD1 matching 9 bases. The V and J ends lost 7 bases and 2 bases, in that order; junction bases with no gene match: 7. CDR1 SNHLY and CDR2 FYNNEI come from the germline V gene. This CDR3 comprises 15 residues. In DNA, the CDR3 is TGTGCCAGCAAGAGACAGGGGGTAAACACAGATACGCAGTATTTT. Its translation: CASKRQGVNTDTQYF.

The J gene is TRBJ2-3, the V gene TRBV7-2; 9 bases align to TRBD2. V shed 4 bases and J 11 bases; nucleotides not matched to a gene: 13. The CDR3 length is 15 residues. Germline V CDR1 and CDR2: SGHTA, FQGNSA. This CDR3 reads CASSSSGGRLSEQYF. CDR3 DNA sequence: TGTGCCAGCAGCTCCAGCGGGGGGCGGTTGAGTGAGCAGTATTTT.

This clonotype was observed many times. The chain recombines TRBV7-2 with TRBJ1-3; D possibly corresponds to TRBD1 (6 bases). Per the germline V gene, CDR1 is SGHTA and CDR2 is FQGNSA. CDR3 size: 15 residues. The V end lost 2 bases, the J end lost 0 bases, and 8 bases lay between the germline ends. In DNA form, the CDR3 reads TGTGCCAGCAGCTTACCCAGGGGCTCTGGAAACACCATATATTTT. Residues: CASSLPRGSGNTIYF.

This clonotype is a singleton in its sample. Germline is not matched at one junction end, which may reflect a read error. The CDR3: CASSSSGRVSRELFF. The CDR3 DNA reads TGTGCCAGCAGCTCTAGCGGGAGGGTCAGCCGGGAGCTGTTTTTC. This sequence joins TRBV7-2 and TRBJ2-2, with TRBD2 matching over 12 bases. Germline CDR1 and CDR2: SGHTA and FQGNSA. The CDR3 contains 15 residues.

This chain uses TRBV7-7 with TRBJ2-5; D is uncertain. The CDR3 is 12 residues long. V lost 5 bases and J 5 bases, leaving 9 bases between the germline ends. Germline CDR1 is SSHAT and CDR2 is FNYEAQ (reference sequence). The CDR3 protein is CASSDHGETQYF. Here the CDR3 DNA reads TGTGCCAGCAGCGATCATGGGGAGACCCAGTACTTC.

This clonotype was recorded at least ten times. The chain recombines TRBV18 with TRBJ2-7; D is unresolved. Germline V CDR1 and CDR2: KGHSH, LQKENI. This CDR3 is built from 12 residues. V dropped 2 bases and J dropped 5 bases, with 7 bases sitting between them. The CDR3, as DNA: TGTGCCAGCTCACCATCTGGGGACGAGCAGTACTTC. Protein sequence: CASSPSGDEQYF.

This chain joins TRBV25-1 and TRBJ2-7; the match to TRBD2 covers 9 bases. The CDR3 sequence is 14 residues long. The junction had 3 bases not matched to a gene; V was cut back by 6 bases and J by 0 bases. CDR1 is MGHDK and CDR2 is SYGVNS in the germline V gene. The DNA for the CDR3 is TGTGCCAGCAGAGATAGCGGGAGCTCCTACGAGCAGTACTTC. Its protein product is CASRDSGSSYEQYF.

The chain has TRBV9 and TRBJ1-4; 11 bases are shared with TRBD1. The CDR3 has 18 residues. CDR1 is SGDLS and CDR2 is YYNGEE in the germline V gene. V trimming: 4 bases; J trimming: 7 bases; junction bases outside the gene matches: 15. The CDR3 nucleotides read TGTGCCAGCAGCTCACCAACGGGACAGGGGGAATTCGGTGAAAAACTGTTTTTT. Its protein product is CASSSPTGQGEFGEKLFF.

This clonotype appeared a few times. This may arise from a read error, as a much more abundant clone is one base away. The chain has TRBV11-2 and TRBJ1-4, with 8 nucleotides matching TRBD1. This CDR3 spans 15 amino acids. Germline-derived CDR1 and CDR2 are SGHAT and FQNNGV. V shed 1 base, J shed 7 bases, and the junction held 5 bases outside the gene matches. CDR3: CASSLGAGGVEKLFF. CDR3 DNA sequence: TGTGCCAGCAGCTTAGGTGCAGGGGGCGTTGAAAAACTGTTTTTT. Supplemented by reference TRBV11-2 and TRBJ1-4, the full variable domain reads EAGVAQSPRYKIIEKRQSVAFWCNPISGHATLYWYQQILGQGPKLLIQFQNNGVVDDSQLPKDRFSAERLKGVDSTLKIQPAKLEDSAVYLCASSLGAGGVEKLFFGSGTQLSVL.

The V gene is TRBV13, the J gene TRBJ1-4; D may be TRBD1 (6 bases). The length of the CDR3 is 15 residues. CDR1 PRHDT and CDR2 FYEKMQ come from the germline V gene (reference sequence). Deletions cut 2 bases from V and 1 base from J, with 8 bases between. This chain's CDR3 is CASSLQGRTNEKLFF. CDR3 sequence (DNA): TGTGCCAGCAGCTTACAGGGGCGAACTAATGAAAAACTGTTTTTT. Full variable domain (missing parts from reference TRBV13 and TRBJ1-4): AAGVIQSPRHLIKEKRETATLKCYPIPRHDTVYWYQQGPGQDPQFLISFYEKMQSDKGSIPDRFSAQQFSDYHSELNMSSLELGDSALYFCASSLQGRTNEKLFFGSGTQLSVL.